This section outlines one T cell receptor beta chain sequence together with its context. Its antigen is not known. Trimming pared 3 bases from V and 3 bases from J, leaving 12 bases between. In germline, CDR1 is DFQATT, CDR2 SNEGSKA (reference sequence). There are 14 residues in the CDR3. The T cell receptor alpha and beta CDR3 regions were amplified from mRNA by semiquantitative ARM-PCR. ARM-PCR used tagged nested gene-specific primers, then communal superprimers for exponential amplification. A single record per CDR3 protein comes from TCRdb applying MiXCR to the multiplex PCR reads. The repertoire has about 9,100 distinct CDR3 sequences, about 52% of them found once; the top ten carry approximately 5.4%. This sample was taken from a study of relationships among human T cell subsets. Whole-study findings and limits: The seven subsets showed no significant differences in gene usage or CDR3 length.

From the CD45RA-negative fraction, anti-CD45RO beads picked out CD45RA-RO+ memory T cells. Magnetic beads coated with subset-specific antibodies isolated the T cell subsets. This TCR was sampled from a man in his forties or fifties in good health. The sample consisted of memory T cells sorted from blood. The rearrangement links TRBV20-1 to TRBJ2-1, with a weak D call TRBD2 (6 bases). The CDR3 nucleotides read TGCAGTGCTAGTGGACTACTGGACTACAATGAGCAGTTCTTC. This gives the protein CSASGLLDYNEQFF.